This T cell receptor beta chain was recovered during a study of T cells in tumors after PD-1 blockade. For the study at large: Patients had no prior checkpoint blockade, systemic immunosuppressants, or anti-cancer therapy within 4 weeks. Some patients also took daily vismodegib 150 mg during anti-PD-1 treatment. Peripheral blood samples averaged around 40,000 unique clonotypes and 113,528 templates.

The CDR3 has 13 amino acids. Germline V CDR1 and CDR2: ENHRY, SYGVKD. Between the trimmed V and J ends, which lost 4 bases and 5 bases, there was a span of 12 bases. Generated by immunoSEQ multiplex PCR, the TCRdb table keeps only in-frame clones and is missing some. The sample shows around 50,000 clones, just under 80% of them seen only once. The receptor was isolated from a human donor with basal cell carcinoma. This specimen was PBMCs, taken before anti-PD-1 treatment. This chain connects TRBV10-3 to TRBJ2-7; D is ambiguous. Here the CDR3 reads CAISGVSSHEQYF. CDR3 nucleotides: TGTGCCATCAGTGGGGTTAGCAGCCACGAGCAGTACTTC.